The entry below gives a single TCR beta chain sequence along with its context. Germline V gene data show CDR1 as SGHNT and CDR2 as YYREEE (reference sequence). The V segment lost 4 bases and the J segment 10 bases; nucleotides outside the gene matches: 8. There are 14 residues in the CDR3. The data originate from a study of technical replicates of blood from a handful of donors. Measured with immunoSEQ multiplex PCR; TCRdb has only the in-frame clones, and not every one. The profile shows 95,000 to 100,000 clones, over 90% of them singletons. The sequence came from a human donor in good health. The chain joins TRBV5-4 to TRBJ2-1, with TRBD2 matching 10 bases. Source material: T cells isolated from PBMCs. Here the CDR3 DNA reads TGTGCCAGCAGCCGTGGCAATAGCGGGAGGGAGCAGTTCTTC. Protein sequence: CASSRGNSGREQFF.